This T cell receptor beta chain was captured by sequencing in a study of T cells generated in artificial thymic organoids. Study context: Some experiments further sorted thymic T cells to remove CD4 immature single positive or double positive precursors. The study's findings and limits: TCR diversity of organoid-derived CD8 single positive cells matched thymic and naive blood cells.

Separate semi-nested PCRs amplified TCRalpha and TCRbeta libraries using constant-region reverse primers in TRAC or TRBC. In TCRdb, the 5' RACE reads were re-called with MiXCR into one record per CDR3 protein. The sample holds under 10,000 distinct CDR3 sequences, around 16% seen once. Organoid and thymic CD3+TCRαβ+CD8 single positive cells were FACS sorted. Total RNA came from about 40,000 to 200,000 sorted cells. Judged by abundance, this clonotype is medium-sized. The antigen remains unidentified. Material for sequencing was naive CD8+ T cells from the thymus. Subset indicated: CD3+TCRalphabeta+CD8SP T cells; for blood, CD45RO-CCR7+ naive CD8+ T cells. The origin of this receptor is a human donor who gave cord blood stem cells for thymic organoid culture, a cardiac surgery patient who gave postnatal thymus, or a blood donor (not recorded which).

The CDR3 DNA follows: TGCGCCAGCAGCAGTGTGGGGGACACTGAAGCTTTCTTT. Its translation: CASSSVGDTEAFF. This rearrangement joins TRBV4-1 to TRBJ1-1, with D possibly being TRBD1 (5 bases). The CDR3 is 13 amino acids. Trimming removed 5 bases from V and 3 bases from J, with 10 bases in between. Germline CDR1 MGHRA, CDR2 YSYEKL.